This T cell receptor (beta chain) derives from a study of T-cell memory formation after mild COVID-19. Study-level information: Largely, TCR clusters stayed within a single donor.

The sample holds a few counts of this clonotype. TCRdb analysed the 5' RACE reads with MiXCR anew, one entry per CDR3 protein. The profile shows some 310,000 distinct CDR3 sequences, roughly 19% of them singletons. The CDR3 spans 12 residues. V lost 1 base and J 9 bases, leaving 7 bases between the germline ends. From germline, CDR1 is LGHDT and CDR2 YNNKEL (reference sequence). The chain employs TRBV3-1 and TRBJ2-1; D ambiguous. The sample comprised PBMCs or a T cell subset sorted from them (not recorded which). This TCR derives from a man younger than 30 who had mild COVID-19 (a few samples of this study predate the infection). Cell type and time point are not known. CDR3 sequence reads: CASSQAKIEQFF. DNA of the CDR3: TGTGCCAGCAGCCAAGCAAAGATTGAGCAGTTCTTC.